This TCR beta chain emerged from a study of T cells in Graves' hyperthyroidism and ophthalmopathy. Study summary: Pretreatment peripheral blood was obtained at initial diagnosis.

This clonotype was seen many times. What it binds is unknown. Graves' hyperthyroidism showing no ophthalmopathy progression within 18 months was considered stable. Researchers took RNA transcripts and amplified the TCR beta CDR3 regions from them. Carried out on the TCR CDR3, a first-round RT-PCR used the HTBI primer set. TCRdb reanalysed the multiplex PCR reads using MiXCR and keeps one entry per CDR3 protein. The data hold approximately 640,000 distinct CDR3 sequences, with 15% to 20% observed a single time. Whole-study results and caveats: Most thyroid clonotypes that were expanded above 0.001 also turned up in blood. For ophthalmopathy, model prediction preceded onset by a median 6.5 months.

Trimming removed 1 base at V and 2 bases at J, with 5 bases between. The CDR3 length is 13 residues. CDR1 MNHEY and CDR2 SMNVEV come from the germline V gene (reference sequence). The gene calls are TRBV27 and TRBJ1-1; D remains unclear. Sequenced material: blood. This receptor was identified in a middle-aged man with Graves' hyperthyroidism. CDR3 nucleotide sequence: TGTGCCAGCAGTTTATATGTTAACACTGAAGCTTTCTTT. The encoded protein is CASSLYVNTEAFF.